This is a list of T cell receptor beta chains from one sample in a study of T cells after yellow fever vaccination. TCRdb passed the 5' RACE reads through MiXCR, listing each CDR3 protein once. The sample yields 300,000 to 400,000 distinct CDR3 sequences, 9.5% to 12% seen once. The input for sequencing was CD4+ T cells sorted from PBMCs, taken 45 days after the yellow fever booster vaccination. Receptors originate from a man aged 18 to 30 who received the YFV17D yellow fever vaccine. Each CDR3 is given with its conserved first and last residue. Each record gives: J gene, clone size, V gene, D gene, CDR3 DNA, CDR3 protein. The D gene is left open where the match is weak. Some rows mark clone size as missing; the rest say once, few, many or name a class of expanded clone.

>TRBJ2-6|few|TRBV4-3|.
TGCGCCAGCAGCACCCTAGATCCCGTCTCTGGGGCCAACGTCCTGACTTTC
CASSTLDPVSGANVLTF
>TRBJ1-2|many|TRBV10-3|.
TGTGCCAGCGGGACACAGAACTATGGCTACACCTTC
CASGTQNYGYTF
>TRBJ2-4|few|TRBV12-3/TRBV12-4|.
TGTGCCAGCAGTTTAGAAACGGGCGGCAAAAACATTCAGTACTTC
CASSLETGGKNIQYF
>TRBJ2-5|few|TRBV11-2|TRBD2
TGTGCCAGCAGCTTAGTCCCGGCGCGGGGGGAAGAGACCCAGTACTTC
CASSLVPARGEETQYF
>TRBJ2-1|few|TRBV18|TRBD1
TGTGCCAGCCCACCCAGACAGGGGAACGACGAGCAGTTCTTC
CASPPRQGNDEQFF
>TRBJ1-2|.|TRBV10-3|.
TGTGCCATCAGTGACTTTCTAGCTAACTATGGCTACACCTTC
CAISDFLANYGYTF
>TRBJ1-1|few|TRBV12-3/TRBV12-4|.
TGTGCCAGCAGTTTAGAGGTCAAGGGGCGGGGGAAAGCTTTCTTT
CASSLEVKGRGKAFF
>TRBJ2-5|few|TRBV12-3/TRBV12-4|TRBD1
TGTGCCAGCAGACCCCGACAGGGGGCGGCAGAGACCCAGTACTTC
CASRPRQGAAETQYF
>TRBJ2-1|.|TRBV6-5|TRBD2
TGTGCCAGCAGTTACTTAGGCGGGGGAGTCAATGAGCAGTTCTTC
CASSYLGGGVNEQFF
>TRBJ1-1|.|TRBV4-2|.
TGTGCCAGCAGCCAAGACAGGGGCCAGATGAACACTGAAGCTTTCTTT
CASSQDRGQMNTEAFF
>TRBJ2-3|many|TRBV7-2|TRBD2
TGTGCCAGCAGGCCCGGGGGGGCCTGGGATACGCAGTATTTT
CASRPGGAWDTQYF
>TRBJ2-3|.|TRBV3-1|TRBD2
TGTGCCAGCAGCCAAGCTAGCGGGGGGTTCACAGATACGCAGTATTTT
CASSQASGGFTDTQYF
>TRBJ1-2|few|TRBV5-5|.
TGTGCCAGCAGCTTTATAGGAGTTGCCAACTATGGCTACACCTTC
CASSFIGVANYGYTF
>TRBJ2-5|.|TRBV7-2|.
TGTGCCAGCAGCTTATGGAGTGAGACCCAGTACTTC
CASSLWSETQYF
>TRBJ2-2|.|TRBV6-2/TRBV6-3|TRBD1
TGTGCCAGCAGTTCCGGACAGGGGTACGGGGAGCTGTTTTTT
CASSSGQGYGELFF
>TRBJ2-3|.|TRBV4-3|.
TGCGCCAGCAGCCGCCTGAAGGGGGCAGATACGCAGTATTTT
CASSRLKGADTQYF